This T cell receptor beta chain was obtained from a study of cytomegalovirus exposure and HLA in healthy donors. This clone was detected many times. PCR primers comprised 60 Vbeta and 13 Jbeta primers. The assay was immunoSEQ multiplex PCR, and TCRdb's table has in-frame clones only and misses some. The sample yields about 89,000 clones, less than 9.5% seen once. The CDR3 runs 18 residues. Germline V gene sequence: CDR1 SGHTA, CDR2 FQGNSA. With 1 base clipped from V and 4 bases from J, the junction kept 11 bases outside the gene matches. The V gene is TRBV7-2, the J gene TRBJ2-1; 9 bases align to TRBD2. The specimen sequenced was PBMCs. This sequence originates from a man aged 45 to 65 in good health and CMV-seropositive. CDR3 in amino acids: CASSLGLAGAQPYNEQFF. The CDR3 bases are TGTGCCAGCAGCTTAGGGTTAGCGGGGGCCCAGCCATACAATGAGCAGTTCTTC.